One sample yielded the 5 T cell receptor beta chains listed below, sequenced in a study of blood T cell repertoires in COVID-19. Repertoires were generated with immunoSEQ multiplex PCR, while TCRdb's copy carries only in-frame clones and drops some. Of 200,000 to 250,000 clones listed, 85% to 90% are singletons. Sequences were obtained from peripheral blood. Source of these receptors: a woman in her sixties or seventies with acute or convalescent COVID-19.

The chain couples TRBV4-1 to TRBJ2-5; TRBD2 matches at 9 bases. This CDR3 is 16 amino acids long. Germline-derived CDR1 and CDR2 are MGHRA and YSYEKL. Losses at the gene ends were 0 bases for V and 2 bases for J; bases not matched to a gene: 4. The CDR3 region has the DNA TGCGCCAGCAGCCAAGATAAAGCGGGGGGTCAAGAGACCCAGTACTTC. It yields the protein CASSQDKAGGQETQYF.

As concerns this clone: A read error may produce the germline difference seen at one junction end. The rearrangement joins TRBV15 to TRBJ2-7; no reliable D call. CDR1 and CDR2 (germline): LNHNV, YYDKDF (reference sequence). CDR3 length: 14 residues. The CDR3 spells CATSRDPGSYEQYF. The CDR3 bases are TGTGCCACCAGTAGAGATCCCGGGTCCTACGAGCAGTACTTC.

The chain carries TRBV7-9 and TRBJ2-7; the match to TRBD1 covers 9 bases. The CDR3 totals 15 residues. Trimming took 1 base from V and 5 from J; bases not matched to a gene: 6. The germline gives CDR1 SEHNR, CDR2 FQNEAQ (reference sequence). As DNA, the CDR3 is TGTGCCAGCAGCTTAGAAACAGGGGGCGTAGACGAGCAGTACTTC. Residues: CASSLETGGVDEQYF.

This chain uses TRBV28 with TRBJ1-5, with 10 bases lining up with TRBD1. The CDR3 runs to 15 residues. The germline CDR1 and CDR2 sequences are MDHEN and SYDVKM. The J segment lost 2 bases and the V segment lost 9 bases, leaving 7 bases of the junction unmatched. CDR3 region: CARGDRGMGNQPQHF. The DNA of the CDR3 is TGTGCCAGAGGGGACAGGGGAATGGGCAATCAGCCCCAGCATTTT.

The rearrangement uses TRBV11-3 and TRBJ1-1; TRBD1 might be the D (5 bases). V was trimmed by 4 bases and J by 2 bases, leaving 11 bases between them. CDR1 and CDR2 from the germline V gene are SGHNT and YENEEA. The CDR3 runs to 14 residues. CDR3 nucleotides: TGTGCCAGCAGCTCAGGGTTTAGCAACACTGAAGCTTTCTTT. Residues: CASSSGFSNTEAFF.